This T cell receptor (beta chain) was documented in a study of blood T cell repertoires in COVID-19. On the study more broadly: The United States, Italy and Spain supplied acute and convalescent COVID-19 samples.

Assignment of participants to cohorts was predicated upon participant-reported clinical history. Recovery among Cohort 3 donors was established by two negative PCRs, clearance, or symptom resolution. The data were produced by immunoSEQ multiplex PCR, yet TCRdb's version contains in-frame clones alone and is incomplete. The sample carries fewer than 200,000 clones, roughly 88% recorded once. CDR1 is MDHEN and CDR2 is SYDVKM in the germline V gene. The germline V and J ends were trimmed by 6 bases and 2 bases, with 15 bases remaining between them. The CDR3 contains 15 residues. The sequence was obtained from a woman younger than 30 who had recovered from COVID-19. The chain couples TRBV28 to TRBJ2-3; TRBD2 is a possible D gene (6 bases). Sequencing used PBMCs or T cells enriched from blood (not recorded which). CDR3 sequence reads: CASRPGDLDTDTQYF. The CDR3 DNA follows: TGTGCCAGCAGGCCGGGGGACTTAGACACAGATACGCAGTATTTT.